This T cell receptor beta chain was recorded in a study of Ad26.COV2.S vaccination and SARS-CoV-2 variants. Study at large: Dosing was one shot or two shots 56 days apart.

Treatment indicated: around 19 received Ad26.COV2.S at low or high dose, single or two shots; about 5 received placebo; per-sample allocation not given. Sampling took place 63 days after the first vaccine or placebo injection. The CDR3 runs to 14 residues. V dropped 5 bases and J dropped 1; count of bases not matched to a gene: 1. Germline V lookup: CDR1 MNHEY, CDR2 SVGAGI. Generated by immunoSEQ multiplex PCR, the TCRdb table keeps only in-frame clones and is missing some. The profile shows about 480,000 clones, 87% of them singletons. Details on this clone: The same CDR3 can be traced to other DNA sequences in this sample.

V usage is TRBV6-5 and J usage is TRBJ1-2; 10 nucleotides match TRBD1. This TCR came from a person aged 18-60 years who received the Ad26.COV2.S COVID-19 vaccine or a placebo. The sample here was peripheral blood, taken in a trial of Ad26.COV2.S vaccine versus placebo. CDR3 in DNA: TGTGCCAGCAGTAGGACAGGGGGTAACTATGGCTACACCTTC. It specifies CASSRTGGNYGYTF.